This T cell receptor (beta chain) is drawn from a study of identical twins. General observations from the study: Out-of-frame alpha sequences shared by twins showed excess low generation probability. Analyses of zero insertions could be partly confounded by invariant MAIT and iNKT cells. Cord blood beta clonotypes that were abundant carried fewer insertions, and memory repertoires showed no such trend.

Germline V gene sequence: CDR1 LGHNT, CDR2 FRNRAP. Trimming removed 8 bases from V and 3 bases from J, with 10 bases in between. The CDR3 runs to 12 residues. TCRdb re-called the 5' RACE reads through MiXCR, storing one row per CDR3 protein. In the table there are hundreds of thousands of distinct CDR3 sequences, approximately 6% of which are singletons. All donors comprised healthy Caucasians. This clonotype was seen repeatedly, ten times or more. Its antigen is still unknown. The clonotype comes from a man aged 18 to 30 in good health. The specimen was naive T cells sorted from blood. The rearrangement links TRBV12-5 to TRBJ2-5; D gene unclear. Here the CDR3 reads CASTGREETQYF. The CDR3, as DNA: TGTGCTAGTACGGGTCGTGAAGAGACCCAGTACTTC.